Here is one T cell receptor beta chain with its context. Antigen: not known. Noted time point: baseline pretreatment blood. The sample's treatment: 15 Gy SBRT to primary tumor, nephrectomy 4 weeks later. After SBRT, blood was collected at 2 and 4 weeks, plus baseline. Clear cell pathology was present in this patient's renal cell carcinoma. These data originate in a study of radiation and T cells in renal cell carcinoma. General study findings and limits: In blood, top tumor clones expanded by 2 weeks, shrinking by 4. No pretreatment tumor biopsies were available for baseline clonotypes.

Looked up from germline, CDR1 is SGDLS and CDR2 is YYNGEE. Losses at the gene ends were 4 bases for V and 2 bases for J; bases not matched to a gene: 13. This CDR3 has 17 amino acids. Data came from immunoSEQ multiplex PCR; TCRdb stores just in-frame clones and leaves some out. The sample records around 64,000 clones, approximately 80% being singletons. This chain uses TRBV9 with TRBJ2-5, with TRBD2 identical over 8 bases. This TCR came from a man aged 55 to 70 with renal cell carcinoma. Sequencing used blood, obtained from a patient whose treatment included radiotherapy and nephrectomy. As DNA, the CDR3 is TGTGCCAGCAGCACACCTAGGGGCGGGGGGCCACAAGAGACCCAGTACTTC. It codes for CASSTPRGGGPQETQYF.